A single sample is the source of the 23 T cell receptor beta chains below, sequenced in a study of T cells in Graves' hyperthyroidism and ophthalmopathy. The source material, RNA transcripts, was used to amplify TCR beta CDR3 regions. An initial round of RT-PCR targeting the TCR CDR3 relied on the HTBI primer set. A single record per CDR3 protein comes from TCRdb applying MiXCR to the multiplex PCR reads. The table records roughly 400,000 distinct CDR3 sequences, roughly 25% of them present only once. Specimen: blood. These receptors were obtained from a man in his fifties with Graves' hyperthyroidism.

This clonotype was picked up many times. The rearrangement joins TRBV3-1 to TRBJ2-1; 14 bases match TRBD2. Looked up from germline, CDR1 is LGHDT and CDR2 is YNNKEL (reference sequence). The ends lost 5 bases at V and 8 bases at J; junction bases unmatched: 5. The CDR3 runs to 15 residues. The CDR3 region has the DNA TGTGCCAGCAGCTCGACGACTAGCGGGAGGGATGAGCAGTTCTTC. This translates into CASSSTTSGRDEQFF.

This chain uses TRBV4-2 with TRBJ2-1, with 12 bases lining up with TRBD1. This CDR3 comprises 14 residues. CDR1 and CDR2 from the germline V gene are LGHNA and YNFKEQ. J lost 7 bases, V lost 4 bases, and 2 bases had no gene match. DNA for the CDR3: TGTGCCAGCAGCCGGGGACAGGGGGCGAATGAGCAGTTCTTC. Amino acids: CASSRGQGANEQFF.

This clonotype was seen at least ten times. The V call is TRBV2, the J call TRBJ1-1, with D perhaps matching TRBD1 (5 bases). CDR3 length: 13 residues. Trimming removed 4 bases from V and 8 bases from J, with 14 bases in between. Per germline, CDR1 SNHLY and CDR2 FYNNEI. CDR3 residues: CASSAYRDREAFF. CDR3 coding DNA: TGTGCCAGCAGTGCTTACCGGGACCGCGAAGCTTTCTTT.

This clonotype has just a few counts. The chain joins TRBV20-1 to TRBJ1-1; D is unresolved. V dropped 6 bases and J dropped 0 bases, with 14 bases sitting between them. This CDR3 spans 14 amino acids. CDR1 and CDR2 from the germline V gene are DFQATT and SNEGSKA (reference sequence). The CDR3 region is CSADLQRMNTEAFF. The CDR3 region has the DNA TGCAGTGCGGATTTACAGCGCATGAACACTGAAGCTTTCTTT.

This clonotype was counted at least ten times. The J gene is TRBJ1-1, the V gene TRBV11-2; D is unresolved. Germline loops: CDR1 SGHAT, CDR2 FQNNGV. V lost 5 bases, J lost 1 base, and 8 bases lay in between. This CDR3 is built from 13 residues. The CDR3 DNA sequence: TGTGCCAGCAGCCGCCGGTCGAACACTGAAGCTTTCTTT. Translating gives CASSRRSNTEAFF.

The rearrangement joins TRBV6-2 or TRBV6-3 to TRBJ1-3, with a possible D match to TRBD1 (5 bases). The ends were cut back, 5 bases at V and 4 bases at J, with 12 bases in the middle. Germline V gene lookup returns CDR1 MNHEY and CDR2 SVGEGT. The CDR3 consists of 14 residues. For the CDR3, the DNA is TGTGCCAGCAGTGACCGGGACGGAGGAAACACCATATATTTT. This gives the protein CASSDRDGGNTIYF.

This clonotype was observed a handful of times. This chain uses TRBV7-2 with TRBJ2-5, with D unclear. V lost 1 base to trimming and J lost 5 bases, with 11 bases between them. CDR1 is SGHTA, CDR2 FQGNSA, per germline. The length of the CDR3 is 14 residues. This chain's CDR3 is CASSLGVVGETQYF. Here the CDR3 DNA reads TGTGCCAGCAGCTTAGGAGTGGTAGGCGAGACCCAGTACTTC. The complete variable domain, with remaining parts taken from reference TRBV7-2 and TRBJ2-5, reads GAGVSQSPSNKVTEKGKDVELRCDPISGHTALYWYRQSLGQGLEFLIYFQGNSAPDKSGLPSDRFSAERTGGSVSTLTIQRTQQEDSAVYLCASSLGVVGETQYFGPGTRLLVL.

V gene TRBV12-3 or TRBV12-4 combines with J gene TRBJ2-7; D might be TRBD2 (5 bases). Between the trimmed V and J ends, which lost 5 bases and 2 bases, there was a span of 19 bases. There are 16 residues in the CDR3. The CDR3 nucleotides read TGTGCCAGCAGTCCTAATTCGGGGAGAGGGACCTACGAGCAGTACTTC. Translating it yields CASSPNSGRGTYEQYF.

This clonotype was detected only a few times. This rearrangement joins TRBV4-2 to TRBJ1-2; D unclear. The length of the CDR3 is 16 residues. V was pared by 0 bases and J by 4 bases, with 15 bases between. Germline V gene sequence: CDR1 LGHNA, CDR2 YNFKEQ. The CDR3 region is CASSQETGNTLYGYTF. The CDR3 DNA follows: TGTGCCAGCAGCCAAGAGACCGGGAACACCCTCTATGGCTACACCTTC.

This clonotype was found a few times. The chain recombines TRBV7-2 with TRBJ2-1; the D is unclear. This CDR3 has 12 residues. Between the trimmed V and J ends, which lost 0 bases and 9 bases, there was a span of 6 bases. The germline CDR1 and CDR2 sequences are SGHTA and FQGNSA. The CDR3 reads CASSLAGLEQFF. CDR3 nucleotides: TGTGCCAGCAGCTTAGCTGGGCTTGAGCAGTTCTTC.

This clonotype was detected a few times. V is TRBV7-6 and J is TRBJ1-5, with 8 bases lining up with TRBD1. The V segment lost 2 bases and the J segment 5 bases; nucleotides outside the gene matches: 2. The CDR3 covers 14 residues. CDR1 is SGHVS, CDR2 FNYEAQ, per germline. CDR3 sequence: CASSLQGADQPQHF. The CDR3 DNA reads TGTGCCAGCAGCTTACAGGGGGCGGATCAGCCCCAGCATTTT.

The V gene is TRBV6-4, the J gene TRBJ1-1; D uncertain. The CDR3 runs to 15 residues. Trimming left V 10 bases short and J 3 bases short, with 21 bases between. The germline CDR1 and CDR2 sequences are MRHNA and SNTAGT. This chain's CDR3 is CANKYGGKKHTEAFF. The CDR3, as DNA: TGTGCCAATAAGTACGGAGGGAAAAAACACACTGAAGCTTTCTTT.

This rearrangement joins TRBV7-9 to TRBJ1-6; D perhaps matches TRBD1 (6 bases). V dropped 5 bases and J dropped 1 base, with 15 bases sitting between them. This CDR3 is 17 amino acids long. Germline CDR1 reads SEHNR; CDR2 reads FQNEAQ (reference sequence). Here the CDR3 DNA reads TGTGCCAGCAGCCGTAACAGGGATGGGTCCTATAATTCACCCCTCCACTTT. As protein: CASSRNRDGSYNSPLHF.

This clonotype was counted ten times or more. The chain joins TRBV12-3 or TRBV12-4 to TRBJ1-1, with 7 bases fitting TRBD1. This CDR3 spans 16 amino acids. J gave up 0 bases and V 5 bases, and 9 bases lay outside the gene matches. Here the CDR3 reads CASSVGTANMNTEAFF. CDR3 DNA: TGTGCCAGCAGTGTAGGGACAGCCAATATGAACACTGAAGCTTTCTTT.

The rearrangement uses TRBV7-6 and TRBJ2-2; D call uncertain. Looked up from germline, CDR1 is SGHVS and CDR2 is FNYEAQ. The V gene lost 6 bases and the J gene lost 6 bases, with 11 bases spanning the gap. The CDR3 totals 13 residues. As DNA, the CDR3 is TGTGCCAGCAGTACAAGTACCCCCGGGGAGCTGTTTTTT. Protein product: CASSTSTPGELFF.

In this sample, this clonotype turned up a few times. The chain links TRBV11-3 to TRBJ1-1; no clear D. V was cut by 5 bases and J by 1 base, with 14 bases left in between. The germline CDR1 and CDR2 sequences are SGHNT and YENEEA. CDR3 length equals 15 residues. The CDR3 DNA reads TGTGCCAGCAGCCAAGGGTCCTTAGGGAACACTGAAGCTTTCTTT. This codes for CASSQGSLGNTEAFF. The variable domain in full, completed from reference TRBV11-3 and TRBJ1-1, reads EAGVVQSPRYKIIEKKQPVAFWCNPISGHNTLYWYLQNLGQGPELLIRYENEEAVDDSQLPKDRFSAERLKGVDSTLKIQPAELGDSAVYLCASSQGSLGNTEAFFGQGTRLTVV.

This clonotype was counted ten times or more. The rearrangement joins TRBV7-9 to TRBJ2-3; 10 bases fit TRBD2. This CDR3 comprises 15 residues. Germline V gives CDR1 SEHNR, CDR2 FQNEAQ (reference sequence). V was clipped by 5 bases and J by 3 bases; unmatched bases: 5. This chain's CDR3 is CASSKPSGRTDTQYF. In DNA, the CDR3 is TGTGCCAGCAGCAAACCTAGCGGGAGAACAGATACGCAGTATTTT.

In its sample, this clonotype was seen many times. This CDR3 reads CSAPGTGGSPLHF. The CDR3 nucleotides read TGCAGTGCTCCCGGGACAGGGGGATCACCCCTCCACTTT. The rearrangement uses TRBV20-1 and TRBJ1-6; 11 nucleotides match TRBD1. This CDR3 contains 13 residues. V was pared by 5 bases and J by 10 bases, with 4 bases of the junction left unmatched. Germline values: CDR1 DFQATT, CDR2 SNEGSKA (reference sequence).

J is TRBJ1-1 and V is TRBV5-1; 9 bases fit TRBD1. V was clipped by 6 bases and J by 8 bases; unmatched bases: 20. Germline V CDR1 and CDR2: SGHRS, YFSETQ. The CDR3 consists of 17 residues. As DNA, the CDR3 is TGCGCCAGCAACCCTGGTATTGTCGACAGGGGGACCTTCGAAGCTTTCTTT. This sequence encodes CASNPGIVDRGTFEAFF.

V gene TRBV5-1 combines with J gene TRBJ1-1, with 7 bases lining up with TRBD1. The CDR3 is 16 residues long. From germline, CDR1 is SGHRS and CDR2 YFSETQ. Losses at the gene ends were 0 bases for V and 0 bases for J; bases not matched to a gene: 5. The CDR3 nucleotides are TGCGCCAGCAGCTTGGAGACAGGGATGTTGAACACTGAAGCTTTCTTT. Its protein is CASSLETGMLNTEAFF.

The chain employs TRBV29-1 and TRBJ2-4, with TRBD1 as a possible D gene (6 bases). The CDR3 contains 12 residues. Germline-derived CDR1 and CDR2 are SQVTM and ANQGSEA. With 6 bases removed from V and 6 bases from J, the gap between germline ends came to 12 bases. The CDR3 nucleotides are TGCAGCGTGCGTGGACAGAGAAACATTCAGTACTTC. Translation gives CSVRGQRNIQYF.

This clonotype showed up just a few times. This chain connects TRBV7-3 to TRBJ1-2; tentative D call: TRBD1 (5 bases). V lost 2 bases, J lost 6 bases, and 16 bases lay in between. Germline loops: CDR1 SGHTA, CDR2 FQGTGA. The CDR3 contains 15 residues. The CDR3 loop reads CASSLQPRDGNGYTF. In nucleotides, the CDR3 is TGTGCCAGCAGCTTACAGCCTCGGGACGGCAATGGCTACACCTTC.

This clonotype has more than one count but fewer than ten. This sequence joins TRBV6-2 or TRBV6-3 and TRBJ1-5, with 8 bases lining up with TRBD1. Germline V lookup: CDR1 MNHEY, CDR2 SVGEGT. The CDR3 consists of 15 residues. Losses at the gene ends were 2 bases for V and 3 bases for J; bases not matched to a gene: 3. This CDR3 is CASSYMGQVNQPQHF. The CDR3 bases are TGTGCCAGCAGTTACATGGGACAGGTCAATCAGCCCCAGCATTTT.